This is a list of T cell receptor beta chains from one sample in a study of T-cell reconstitution after alpha-beta-depleted transplantation in children. Each CDR3 protein is one row after TCRdb ran MiXCR on the PCR reads. In the table there are under 750,000 distinct CDR3 sequences, 20% to 25% of which are singletons. The sample here was PBMCs, mostly from graft donor cells, taken 360 days after TCRalphabeta/CD19-depleted stem cell transplant. These receptors all come from a boy younger than two who had a stem cell transplant for acute myeloid leukemia, so the T cells may come from the graft donor. CDR3s include the opening cysteine and the closing phenylalanine or tryptophan. A D gene is named only where the DNA matches it firmly. Only some rows state a clone size, as once, few, many or a class for expanded clones.

clone_size,j_call,v_call,d_call,cdr3_aa,cdr3_nt
-,TRBJ2-5,TRBV24-1,TRBD1,CATSDSVGTGFQETQYF,TGTGCCACCAGTGATTCAGTGGGGACAGGCTTCCAAGAGACCCAGTACTTC
-,TRBJ2-3,TRBV12-3/TRBV12-4,-,CATLPRGRFADTQYF,TGTGCCACCCTCCCCCGGGGGCGGTTCGCAGATACGCAGTATTTT
many,TRBJ2-6,TRBV7-8,-,CASSPLSSGANVLTF,TGTGCCAGCAGCCCCCTTAGCTCTGGGGCCAACGTCCTGACTTTC
-,TRBJ2-1,TRBV4-3,TRBD2,CASSQRLAGDPSYNEQFF,TGCGCCAGCAGCCAGAGACTAGCGGGGGACCCTTCTTACAATGAGCAGTTCTTC
-,TRBJ1-3,TRBV20-1,-,CSAQDGGRSGNTIYF,TGCAGTGCACAAGACGGGGGGAGGAGTGGAAACACCATATATTTT
-,TRBJ2-5,TRBV12-3/TRBV12-4,TRBD2,CASFGGGQETQYF,TGTGCCAGTTTCGGGGGGGGCCAAGAGACCCAGTACTTC
-,TRBJ2-1,TRBV7-8,-,CATLGGTDYNEQFF,TGTGCCACGTTAGGCGGGACAGACTACAATGAGCAGTTCTTC
-,TRBJ2-1,TRBV9,-,CASTLGGSSYNEQFF,TGTGCCAGCACCTTAGGGGGGAGCTCCTACAATGAGCAGTTCTTC
-,TRBJ2-3,TRBV7-2,-,CASSYDRSRGDTQYF,TGTGCCAGCAGCTACGACCGTTCGAGGGGGGATACGCAGTATTTT
few,TRBJ1-6,TRBV6-5,-,CASTSDRKNSPLHF,TGTGCCAGCACCTCCGACAGAAAGAATTCACCCCTCCACTTT
few,TRBJ1-2,TRBV29-1,-,CSAESGQNYGYTF,TGCAGCGCTGAATCGGGTCAAAACTATGGCTACACCTTC
many,TRBJ2-5,TRBV3-1,-,CASSHPGGTQYF,TGTGCCAGCAGCCACCCCGGAGGGACCCAGTACTTC
-,TRBJ2-5,TRBV9,TRBD2,CASSEGLAGVLQETQYF,TGTGCCAGCAGCGAGGGACTAGCGGGGGTCCTCCAAGAGACCCAGTACTTC
-,TRBJ1-2,TRBV12-3/TRBV12-4,-,CATGSEGYTF,TGTGCCACCGGTTCGGAGGGCTACACCTTC
-,TRBJ1-3,TRBV15,TRBD1,CATTPGGRNTIYF,TGTGCCACCACCCCAGGGGGTCGAAACACCATATATTTT
few,TRBJ1-6,TRBV15,-,CATSRDGMGRSNSPLHF,TGTGCCACCAGCAGAGATGGAATGGGGAGGAGTAATTCACCCCTCCACTTT
few,TRBJ2-5,TRBV6-1,-,CASSRHLTRTQYF,TGTGCCAGCAGTCGGCATCTTACGAGGACCCAGTACTTC
many,TRBJ2-3,TRBV20-1,TRBD1,CSAQTGGTDTQYF,TGCAGTGCCCAGACAGGGGGAACAGATACGCAGTATTTT
few,TRBJ2-3,TRBV7-2,-,CASSPGDSPDTQYF,TGTGCCAGCAGCCCCGGTGATAGCCCAGATACGCAGTATTTT
many,TRBJ1-1,TRBV21-1,-,CASSDREGTEAFF,TGTGCCAGCAGCGACAGGGAGGGCACTGAAGCTTTCTTT
medium-sized,TRBJ2-2,TRBV9,-,CASSVGTFANTGELFF,TGTGCCAGCAGCGTTGGGACATTCGCGAACACCGGGGAGCTGTTTTTT
few,TRBJ2-5,TRBV30,-,CAWSVERQETQYF,TGTGCCTGGAGTGTAGAACGGCAAGAGACCCAGTACTTC
-,TRBJ2-5,TRBV20-1,-,CSAIPYGSGEETQYF,TGCAGTGCTATACCTTACGGTAGCGGAGAAGAGACCCAGTACTTC
many,TRBJ1-5,TRBV12-3/TRBV12-4,-,CASSFAGGRSNQPQHF,TGTGCCAGCAGTTTTGCGGGGGGGAGAAGCAATCAGCCCCAGCATTTT
-,TRBJ1-4,TRBV15,-,CATSRDRGKTNEKLFF,TGTGCCACCAGCAGAGATAGAGGGAAAACTAATGAAAAACTGTTTTTT
few,TRBJ2-5,TRBV2,-,CASSGRDLPYQETQYF,TGTGCCAGCAGTGGACGGGACTTGCCGTACCAAGAGACCCAGTACTTC
few,TRBJ2-5,TRBV7-2,-,CASSPRVQETQYF,TGTGCCAGCAGCCCTCGGGTCCAAGAGACCCAGTACTTC
-,TRBJ2-7,TRBV4-3,-,CASSQGFISGTDFYEQYF,TGCGCCAGCAGCCAAGGATTCATTAGCGGGACAGACTTCTACGAGCAGTACTTC
-,TRBJ2-1,TRBV7-2,TRBD2,CASSLVAGGNYNEQFF,TGTGCCAGCAGCTTAGTAGCGGGGGGGAACTACAATGAGCAGTTCTTC
-,TRBJ2-4,TRBV20-1,TRBD2,CSAPGLDRF,TGCAGTGCTCCGGGACTAGATCGCTTC
-,TRBJ1-1,TRBV5-5,-,CASSPFRLTEAFF,TGTGCCAGCAGCCCTTTCCGGTTGACTGAAGCTTTCTTT
few,TRBJ1-1,TRBV20-1,-,CSAREMRGTEAFF,TGCAGTGCTAGAGAGATGCGGGGCACTGAAGCTTTCTTT
-,TRBJ1-2,TRBV4-1,-,CASSQRVTANYGYTF,TGCGCCAGCAGCCAAAGGGTGACAGCTAACTATGGCTACACCTTC
many,TRBJ1-5,TRBV25-1,-,CASSDRGGASSNQPQHF,TGTGCCAGCAGTGACAGAGGGGGGGCTAGTAGCAATCAGCCCCAGCATTTT
-,TRBJ2-5,TRBV25-1,TRBD1,CASSETTGYQETQYF,TGTGCCAGCAGTGAAACGACAGGGTACCAAGAGACCCAGTACTTC
-,TRBJ1-1,TRBV5-1,-,CASSFRTSPGEAFF,TGCGCCAGCAGCTTTAGGACGTCGCCAGGGGAAGCTTTCTTT
many,TRBJ2-3,TRBV4-2,-,CASSQERGHSTDTQYF,TGTGCCAGCAGCCAGGAGCGGGGACATAGCACAGATACGCAGTATTTT
many,TRBJ1-2,TRBV12-3/TRBV12-4,-,CASSSDGNYGYTF,TGTGCCAGCAGTAGTGACGGCAACTATGGCTACACCTTC
-,TRBJ1-1,TRBV6-1,TRBD1,CASRLSGQGARGTEAFF,TGTGCCAGCAGACTATCGGGACAGGGGGCGCGGGGCACTGAAGCTTTCTTT
-,TRBJ2-1,TRBV13,TRBD1,CASTTGQGAQLGPNEQFF,TGTGCCAGCACAACGGGACAGGGGGCGCAACTTGGTCCCAATGAGCAGTTCTTC
few,TRBJ1-2,TRBV12-3/TRBV12-4,-,CATPFPDGYTF,TGTGCCACCCCTTTTCCAGATGGCTACACCTTC
many,TRBJ1-6,TRBV28,TRBD1,CASSLVDRNSPLHF,TGCGCCAGCAGCTTGGTGGACAGGAATTCACCCCTCCACTTT
few,TRBJ2-1,TRBV7-9,-,CASSKSILYNEQFF,TGTGCCAGCAGCAAATCGATCCTCTACAATGAGCAGTTCTTC
-,TRBJ1-1,TRBV29-1,-,CSVVVVADTEAFF,TGCAGCGTTGTCGTTGTTGCGGACACTGAAGCTTTCTTT
few,TRBJ2-3,TRBV5-1,TRBD2,CASSLASGGLDTQYF,TGCGCCAGCAGCTTGGCCTCGGGGGGGTTAGATACGCAGTATTTT
few,TRBJ1-2,TRBV20-1,-,CSARPTARYGYTF,TGCAGTGCTCGACCAACAGCCCGCTATGGCTACACCTTC
few,TRBJ2-1,TRBV20-1,-,CSARIGDEQFF,TGCAGTGCTAGGATCGGCGATGAGCAGTTCTTC
few,TRBJ2-5,TRBV5-1,-,CASSLEREETQYF,TGCGCCAGCAGCTTGGAACGGGAAGAGACCCAGTACTTC
few,TRBJ2-7,TRBV5-6,-,CASIGTPNEQYF,TGTGCCAGCATCGGGACCCCCAACGAGCAGTACTTC
few,TRBJ1-3,TRBV29-1,-,CSVVSGAISGNTIYF,TGCAGCGTTGTATCGGGGGCGATCTCTGGAAACACCATATATTTT
-,TRBJ2-3,TRBV5-1,-,CASSLATADTQYF,TGCGCCAGCAGCTTGGCCACCGCAGATACGCAGTATTTT
few,TRBJ1-2,TRBV29-1,-,CSVERSGVDGYTF,TGCAGCGTTGAACGATCGGGGGTTGATGGCTACACCTTC
-,TRBJ2-7,TRBV4-3,TRBD1,CASSQRLYSGTGVNYEQYF,TGCGCCAGCAGCCAACGCCTCTATTCCGGGACAGGGGTCAACTACGAGCAGTACTTC
few,TRBJ2-5,TRBV10-3,-,CAISESRETQYF,TGTGCCATCAGTGAGTCGCGGGAGACCCAGTACTTC
few,TRBJ2-2,TRBV12-3/TRBV12-4,-,CASSLKERWNTGELFF,TGTGCCAGCAGTTTAAAGGAGCGGTGGAACACCGGGGAGCTGTTTTTT
-,TRBJ2-3,TRBV28,TRBD2,CASIPRGGPVDTQYF,TGTGCCAGCATACCGCGGGGGGGGCCCGTAGATACGCAGTATTTT
many,TRBJ1-1,TRBV7-9,TRBD1,CASSLEVRDREAFF,TGTGCCAGCAGCTTAGAGGTGCGGGACAGGGAAGCTTTCTTT